The 13 T cell receptor beta chains below were found in one sample sequenced in a study of PD-1 blockade in classical Hodgkin lymphoma. Time point in this sample: cycle 4 day 1 (C4D1), after 6 weeks of nivolumab. Each patient relapsed following autologous stem cell transplantation, and prior brentuximab vedotin exposure differed. TCRdb's copy holds only in-frame clones and misses some; the assay was immunoSEQ multiplex PCR. Among 12,000 to 15,000 clones listed, approximately 80% were seen once. Sequencing was performed on peripheral blood mononuclear cells (PBMCs), taken before the fourth cycle of nivolumab. All receptors come from a human donor with classical Hodgkin lymphoma.

The rearrangement joins TRBV28 to TRBJ1-2, with a possible D match to TRBD1 (5 bases). The V and J ends lost 5 bases and 5 bases respectively, with 18 bases between them. Per the germline V gene, CDR1 is MDHEN and CDR2 is SYDVKM. This CDR3 comprises 15 residues. The CDR3 spells CASSARATLWYGYTF. CDR3 DNA sequence: TGTGCCAGCAGTGCCAGGGCTACGCTATGGTATGGCTACACCTTC.

This clone is labeled medium-sized. The chain is built from TRBV7-6 and TRBJ1-1; 8 nucleotides match TRBD1. Germline-derived CDR1 and CDR2 are SGHVS and FNYEAQ. There are 16 residues in the CDR3. Unmatched junction bases numbered 12, after V lost 5 bases and J lost 4 bases. The CDR3 region is CASSRGAGGAGTEAFF. The CDR3 bases are TGTGCCAGCAGCAGAGGGGCAGGGGGCGCGGGCACTGAAGCTTTCTTT.

The chain carries TRBV30 and TRBJ2-7; the match to TRBD1 covers 8 bases. CDR1 and CDR2 from the germline V gene are GTSNPN and SVGIG (reference sequence). The length of the CDR3 is 12 residues. Unmatched junction bases numbered 5, after V lost 3 bases and J lost 7 bases. The CDR3 loop is CAWSRTGGEQYF. DNA for the CDR3: TGTGCCTGGAGCCGAACAGGGGGTGAGCAGTACTTC.

The chain recombines TRBV29-1 with TRBJ2-6; 7 bases agree with TRBD1. CDR3 length: 16 residues. With 6 bases clipped from V and 0 bases from J, the junction kept 8 bases outside the gene matches. The germline CDR1 and CDR2 sequences are SQVTM and ANQGSEA. CDR3 sequence reads: CSVVGTAPSGANVLTF. DNA for the CDR3: TGCAGCGTCGTAGGGACAGCCCCCTCTGGGGCCAACGTCCTGACTTTC.

The chain couples TRBV15 to TRBJ1-4, with no clear D. The V gene's germline CDR1 is LNHNV and CDR2 YYDKDF (reference sequence). This CDR3 spans 15 amino acids. Trimming took off 3 bases at V and 2 bases at J, with 10 bases between the two ends. This chain's CDR3 is CATSRDRLTNEKLFF. In nucleotides, the CDR3 is TGTGCCACCAGCAGGGACCGGTTGACTAATGAAAAACTGTTTTTT.

The table lists this clone with a count of one. The chain employs TRBV2 and TRBJ2-3; D not resolved. The CDR3 is made up of 17 amino acids. Germline V gives CDR1 SNHLY, CDR2 FYNNEI. V was shortened by 0 bases and J by 2 bases, with 15 bases between the two germline ends. CDR3 DNA: TGTGCCAGCAGTGAAGCTCTAGGGATCCTTACCACAGATACGCAGTATTTT. Translation gives CASSEALGILTTDTQYF.

J is TRBJ1-3 and V is TRBV28, with D unclear. The CDR3 loop spans 14 amino acids. The germline V and J ends were trimmed by 3 bases and 2 bases, with 8 bases remaining between them. CDR1 MDHEN and CDR2 SYDVKM come from the germline V gene. CDR3 sequence (DNA): TGTGCCAGCAGTTTCCCAAGTGCTGGAAACACCATATATTTT. It translates to CASSFPSAGNTIYF.

This chain links TRBV28 with TRBJ1-2; D gene ambiguous. The germline V gene has CDR1 MDHEN and CDR2 SYDVKM. This CDR3 has 13 residues. Trimming stripped 3 bases from V and 10 bases from J, with 15 bases between. The CDR3 spells CASSLPGSLDYTF. CDR3 bases: TGTGCCAGCAGTTTGCCGGGGTCGTTGGACTACACCTTC.

V is TRBV9 and J is TRBJ1-2; D unclear. Germline V lookup: CDR1 SGDLS, CDR2 YYNGEE. Trimming removed 0 bases from V and 0 bases from J, with 6 bases in between. This CDR3 contains 14 residues. The CDR3 reads CASSVGGTNYGYTF. As DNA, the CDR3 is TGTGCCAGCAGCGTAGGGGGAACTAACTATGGCTACACCTTC.

This chain joins TRBV7-8 and TRBJ1-3, with D possibly TRBD1 on 5 matching bases. The CDR3 loop spans 19 amino acids. V lost 1 base to trimming and J lost 4 bases, with 23 bases between them. CDR1 is SGHVS and CDR2 is FQNEAQ in the germline V gene. The CDR3 spells CASSLGRQGPGSGGNTIYF. The CDR3 DNA sequence: TGTGCCAGCAGCTTAGGAAGGCAGGGCCCCGGCAGTGGAGGAAACACCATATATTTT.

V is TRBV19 and J is TRBJ2-7; 7 nucleotides match TRBD1. CDR1 is LNHDA, CDR2 SQIVND, per germline (reference sequence). V lost 6 bases to trimming and J lost 2 bases; unmatched junction nucleotides: 7. This CDR3 spans 14 amino acids. The CDR3 here is CASSRRGSTYEQYF. The CDR3 DNA is TGTGCCAGTAGCCGCAGGGGGTCGACCTACGAGCAGTACTTC.

The rearrangement links TRBV2 to TRBJ2-7; D gene unclear. This CDR3 has 13 residues. V gave up 1 base and J gave up 5 bases, with 9 bases separating them. Germline CDR1 SNHLY, CDR2 FYNNEI. This chain's CDR3 is CASSEGSFDEQYF. The CDR3 nucleotides are TGTGCCAGCAGTGAAGGGAGCTTCGACGAGCAGTACTTC.

The chain carries TRBV28 and TRBJ1-4; 7 bases are shared with TRBD1. Germline values: CDR1 MDHEN, CDR2 SYDVKM. V was pared by 5 bases and J by 3 bases, with 9 bases of the junction left unmatched. This CDR3 has 16 amino acids. Here the CDR3 reads CASSLGQEGANEKLFF. CDR3 sequence (DNA): TGTGCCAGCAGTCTAGGACAGGAAGGGGCTAATGAAAAACTGTTTTTT.